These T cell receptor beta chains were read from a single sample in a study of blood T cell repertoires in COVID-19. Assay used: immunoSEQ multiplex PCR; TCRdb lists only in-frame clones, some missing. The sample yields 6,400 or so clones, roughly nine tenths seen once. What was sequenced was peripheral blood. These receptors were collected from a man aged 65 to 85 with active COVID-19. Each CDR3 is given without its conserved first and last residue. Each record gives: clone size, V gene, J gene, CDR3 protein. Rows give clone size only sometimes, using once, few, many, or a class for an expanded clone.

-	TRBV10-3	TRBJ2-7	AISAVVGAGCEQY
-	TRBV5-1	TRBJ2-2	ASSLGQNTGELF
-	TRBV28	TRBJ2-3	ASTSRTYTDTQY
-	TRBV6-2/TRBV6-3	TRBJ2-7	ASSYLGQNYEQY
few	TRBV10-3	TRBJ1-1	AISAPDRGHEAF
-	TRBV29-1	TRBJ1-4	SVETPETGNEKLF
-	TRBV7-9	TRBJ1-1	ASSLRGQGVLGTEAF
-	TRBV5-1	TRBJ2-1	ASSLVTRTGTYNEQF
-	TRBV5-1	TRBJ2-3	ASSWITTVDTQY
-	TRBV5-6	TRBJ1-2	ASSPGTGANYGYT
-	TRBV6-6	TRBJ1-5	ASSGTGVDQPQH
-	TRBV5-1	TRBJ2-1	ASSLGESSYNEQF
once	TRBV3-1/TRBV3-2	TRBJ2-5	ASSQEGPPETQY
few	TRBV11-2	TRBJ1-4	ASSLVSTTGEKLF
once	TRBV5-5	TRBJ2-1	ASSPPMGPLWEQF
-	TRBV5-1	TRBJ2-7	ASSLTFLSEQY
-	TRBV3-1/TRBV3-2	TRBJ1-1	ASSQAGQGNTEAF
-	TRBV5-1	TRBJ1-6	ASSPEAEGGILGSPLH
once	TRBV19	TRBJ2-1	ASSTPPGGKQF
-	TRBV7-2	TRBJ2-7	ASSWYRGGVYEQY
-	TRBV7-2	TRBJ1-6	ASSSTGNNSPLH
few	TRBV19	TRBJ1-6	ASSIGSDPYNSPLH
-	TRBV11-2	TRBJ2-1	ASSLARVPSNEQF
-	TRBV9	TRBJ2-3	ASSARRLDTQY